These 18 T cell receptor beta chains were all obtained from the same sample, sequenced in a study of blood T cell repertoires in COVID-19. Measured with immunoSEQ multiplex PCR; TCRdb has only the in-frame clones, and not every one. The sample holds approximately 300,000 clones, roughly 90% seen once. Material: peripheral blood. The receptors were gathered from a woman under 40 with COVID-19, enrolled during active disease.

CDR3 region: CASSLVLRGILHF. CDR3 nucleotides: TGTGCCAGCAGCTTGGTTCTTCGGGGGATACTCCACTTT. The V gene is TRBV5-5, the J gene TRBJ1-6, with D maybe TRBD1 (5 bases). The germline V gene encodes CDR1 SGHKS and CDR2 YYEKEE (reference sequence). Trimming cost V 0 bases and J 16 bases, with 14 bases left between them. This CDR3 has 13 amino acids. The entire variable domain, with the rest obtained from reference TRBV5-5 and TRBJ1-6, is as follows: DAGVTQSPTHLIKTRGQQVTLRCSPISGHKSVSWYQQVLGQGPQFIFQYYEKEERGRGNFPDRFSARQFPNYSSELNVNALLLGDSALYLCASSLVLRGILHFGNGTRLTVT.

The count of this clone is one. CDR3 sequence: CASSGGDVYQPQHF. The CDR3 bases are TGTGCCAGCAGTGGGGGGGACGTGTATCAGCCCCAGCATTTT. The V and J genes are TRBV6-1 and TRBJ1-5; tentatively, D is TRBD1 (5 bases). V lost 4 bases and J lost 5, with 12 bases in between. The CDR3 extends over 14 amino acids. The germline CDR1 and CDR2 sequences are MNHNS and SASEGT.

CDR3 loop: CASSQDPSWPTDTQYF. CDR3 DNA: TGTGCCAGCAGCCAAGATCCTAGCTGGCCCACAGATACGCAGTATTTT. This chain uses TRBV14 with TRBJ2-3; possible D gene TRBD2, 5 bases. Germline CDR1 and CDR2: SGHDN and FVKESK. Trimming took 0 bases from V and 2 from J, leaving 12 bases between them. This CDR3 has 16 amino acids.

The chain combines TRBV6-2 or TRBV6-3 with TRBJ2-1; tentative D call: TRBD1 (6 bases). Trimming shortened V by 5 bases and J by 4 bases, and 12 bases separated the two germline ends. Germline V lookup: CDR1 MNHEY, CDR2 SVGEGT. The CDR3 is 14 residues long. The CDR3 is CASSNQGPYNEQFF. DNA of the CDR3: TGTGCCAGCAGTAACCAGGGGCCGTACAATGAGCAGTTCTTC.

This CDR3 is CASSQDRVGEQFF. The CDR3 bases are TGTGCCAGCAGCCAAGACAGGGTCGGTGAGCAGTTCTTC. This chain connects TRBV3-1 (or the pseudogene TRBV3-2) to TRBJ2-1; D possibly corresponds to TRBD1 (5 bases). Germline CDR1 LGHDT, CDR2 YNNKEL (reference sequence). The CDR3 is made up of 13 amino acids. The germline V and J ends were trimmed by 0 bases and 9 bases, with 9 bases remaining between them.

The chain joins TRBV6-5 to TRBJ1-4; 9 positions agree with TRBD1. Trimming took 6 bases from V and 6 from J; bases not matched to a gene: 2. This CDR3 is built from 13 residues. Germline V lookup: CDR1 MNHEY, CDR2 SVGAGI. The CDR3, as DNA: TGTGCCAGCAGAGGGACAGGGTATGAAAAACTGTTTTTT. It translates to CASRGTGYEKLFF.

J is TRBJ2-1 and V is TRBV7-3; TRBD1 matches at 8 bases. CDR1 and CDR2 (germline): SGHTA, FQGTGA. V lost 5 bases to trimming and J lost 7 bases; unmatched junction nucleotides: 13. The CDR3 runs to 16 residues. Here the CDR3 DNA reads TGTGCCAGCAGCCTCACAGGGGGGCTCGGTTTGAATGAGCAGTTCTTC. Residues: CASSLTGGLGLNEQFF.

DNA for the CDR3: TGCGCCAGCAGCCCAAGGCGGGGAGCGAGCTATGGCTACACCTTC. Translating gives CASSPRRGASYGYTF. This sequence joins TRBV5-1 and TRBJ1-2, with D uncertain. Germline assignment: CDR1 SGHRS and CDR2 YFSETQ. With 4 bases removed from V and 4 bases from J, the gap between germline ends came to 17 bases. CDR3 length: 15 amino acids.

CDR3 sequence reads: CASSHWGGKLFF. CDR3 coding DNA: TGCGCCAGCAGCCATTGGGGGGGAAAACTGTTTTTT. The chain combines TRBV4-3 with TRBJ1-4, with D tentatively TRBD1 (5 bases). CDR1 and CDR2 from the germline V gene are LGHNA and YSLEER. The V end was cut by 3 bases, the J end by 10 bases, with 9 bases between. CDR3 length: 12 amino acids.

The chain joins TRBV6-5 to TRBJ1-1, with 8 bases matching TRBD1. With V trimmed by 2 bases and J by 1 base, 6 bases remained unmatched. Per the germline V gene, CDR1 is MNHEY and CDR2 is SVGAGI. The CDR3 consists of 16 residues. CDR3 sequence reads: CASSYTSQGANTEAFF. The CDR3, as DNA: TGTGCCAGCAGTTACACCTCTCAGGGGGCGAACACTGAAGCTTTCTTT.

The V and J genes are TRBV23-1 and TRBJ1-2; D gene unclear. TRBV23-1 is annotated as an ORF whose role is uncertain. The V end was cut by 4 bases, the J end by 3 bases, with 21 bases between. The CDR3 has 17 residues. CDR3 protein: CASSLSKRVRTYYGYTF. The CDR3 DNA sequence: TGCGCCAGCAGTCTTTCGAAAAGGGTCAGGACTTACTATGGCTACACCTTC.

The CDR3 DNA is TGTGCCAGCAGTAACGGGGGTGTCGAGCAGTACTTC. Residues: CASSNGGVEQYF. The V call is TRBV6-2 or TRBV6-3, the J call TRBJ2-7; weak D call: TRBD2 (6 bases). The length of the CDR3 is 12 residues. From germline, CDR1 is MNHEY and CDR2 SVGEGT. Trimming took 5 bases from V and 6 from J, leaving 11 bases between them.

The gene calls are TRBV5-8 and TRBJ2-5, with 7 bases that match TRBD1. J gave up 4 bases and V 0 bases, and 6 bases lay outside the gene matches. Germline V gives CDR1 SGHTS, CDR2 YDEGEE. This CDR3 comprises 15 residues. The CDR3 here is CASSLGAGGIETQYF. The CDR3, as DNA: TGTGCCAGCAGCTTGGGGGCAGGGGGAATAGAGACCCAGTACTTC.

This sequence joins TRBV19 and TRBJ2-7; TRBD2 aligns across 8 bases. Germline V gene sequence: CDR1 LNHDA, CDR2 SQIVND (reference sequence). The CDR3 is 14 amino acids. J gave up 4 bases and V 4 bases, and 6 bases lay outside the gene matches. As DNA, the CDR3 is TGTGCCAGTAGTACCACTAGCGGCGGTTACGAGCAGTACTTC. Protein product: CASSTTSGGYEQYF.

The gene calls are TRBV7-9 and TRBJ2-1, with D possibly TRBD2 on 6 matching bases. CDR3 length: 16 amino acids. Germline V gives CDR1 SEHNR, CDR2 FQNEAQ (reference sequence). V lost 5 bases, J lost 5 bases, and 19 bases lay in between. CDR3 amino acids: CASSPPEGRMDNEQFF. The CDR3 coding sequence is TGTGCCAGCAGCCCCCCAGAGGGGAGGATGGACAATGAGCAGTTCTTC.

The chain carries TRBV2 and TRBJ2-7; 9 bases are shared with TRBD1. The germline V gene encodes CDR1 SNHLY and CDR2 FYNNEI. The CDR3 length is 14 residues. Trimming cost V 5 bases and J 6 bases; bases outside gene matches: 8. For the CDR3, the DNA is TGTGCCAGCAGTAAGACAGGGGGTAGTGGCGAGCAGTACTTC. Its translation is CASSKTGGSGEQYF.

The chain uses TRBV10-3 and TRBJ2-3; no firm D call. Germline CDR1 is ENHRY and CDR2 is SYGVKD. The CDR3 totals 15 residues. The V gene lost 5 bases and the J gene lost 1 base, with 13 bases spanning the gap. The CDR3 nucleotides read TGTGCCATCAGTAACCTGGGCCGCGGCACAGATACGCAGTATTTT. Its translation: CAISNLGRGTDTQYF.

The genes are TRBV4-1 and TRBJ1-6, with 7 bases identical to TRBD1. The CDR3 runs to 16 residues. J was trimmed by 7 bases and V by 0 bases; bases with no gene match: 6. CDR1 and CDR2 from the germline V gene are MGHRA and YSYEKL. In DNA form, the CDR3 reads TGCGCCAGCAGCCAAGATCTGCAGGGGGTAAATTCACCCCTCCACTTT. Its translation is CASSQDLQGVNSPLHF.